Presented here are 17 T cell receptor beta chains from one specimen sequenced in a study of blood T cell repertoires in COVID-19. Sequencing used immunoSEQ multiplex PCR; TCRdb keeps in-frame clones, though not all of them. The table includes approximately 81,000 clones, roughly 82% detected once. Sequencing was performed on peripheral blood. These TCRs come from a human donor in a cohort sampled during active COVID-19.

Here the CDR3 reads CASSPPGELGAGNTIYF. In DNA, the CDR3 is TGTGCCAGCAGCCCCCCCGGGGAATTAGGCGCTGGAAACACCATATATTTT. The chain combines TRBV4-2 with TRBJ1-3; D remains ambiguous. The germline V gene encodes CDR1 LGHNA and CDR2 YNFKEQ. V was trimmed by 4 bases and J by 2 bases, leaving 18 bases between them. The CDR3 sequence is 17 residues long.

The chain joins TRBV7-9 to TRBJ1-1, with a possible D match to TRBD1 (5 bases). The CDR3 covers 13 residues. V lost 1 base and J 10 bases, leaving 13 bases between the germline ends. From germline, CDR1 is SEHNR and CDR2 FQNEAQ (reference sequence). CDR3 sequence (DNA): TGTGCCAGCAGCTTAGACGGGGGTTGGAGAGCTTTCTTT. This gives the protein CASSLDGGWRAFF.

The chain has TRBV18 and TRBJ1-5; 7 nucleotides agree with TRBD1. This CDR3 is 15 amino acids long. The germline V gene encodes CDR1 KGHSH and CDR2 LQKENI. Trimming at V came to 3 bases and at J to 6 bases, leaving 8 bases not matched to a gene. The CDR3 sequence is CASSPGTELGQPQHF. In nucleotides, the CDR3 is TGTGCCAGCTCACCCGGGACAGAATTGGGTCAGCCCCAGCATTTT.

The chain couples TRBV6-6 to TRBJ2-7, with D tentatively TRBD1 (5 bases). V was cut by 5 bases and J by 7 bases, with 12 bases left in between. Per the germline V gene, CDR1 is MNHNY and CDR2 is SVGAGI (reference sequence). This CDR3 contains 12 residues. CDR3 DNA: TGTGCCAGCAGTCCCATAGGGGTGGAGCAGTACTTC. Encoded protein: CASSPIGVEQYF.

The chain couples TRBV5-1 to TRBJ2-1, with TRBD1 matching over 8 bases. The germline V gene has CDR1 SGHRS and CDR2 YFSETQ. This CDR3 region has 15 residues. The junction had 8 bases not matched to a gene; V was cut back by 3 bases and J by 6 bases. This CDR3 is CASSYDRGSVNEQFF. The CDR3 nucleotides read TGCGCCAGCAGCTACGACAGGGGTTCAGTCAATGAGCAGTTCTTC.

CDR3 sequence: CASSEDRNVQPQHF. Here the CDR3 DNA reads TGTGCCAGCAGTGAGGACAGGAATGTTCAGCCCCAGCATTTT. V usage is TRBV6-1 and J usage is TRBJ1-5, with TRBD1 matching 7 bases. The junction had 5 bases not matched to a gene; V was cut back by 3 bases and J by 6 bases. This CDR3 spans 14 amino acids. Looked up from germline, CDR1 is MNHNS and CDR2 is SASEGT.

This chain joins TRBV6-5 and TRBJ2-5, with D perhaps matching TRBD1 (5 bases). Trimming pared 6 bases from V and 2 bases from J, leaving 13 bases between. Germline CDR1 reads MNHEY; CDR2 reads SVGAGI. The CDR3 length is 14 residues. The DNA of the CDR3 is TGTGCCAGCAGCACTGACTGGACACAAGAGACCCAGTACTTC. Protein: CASSTDWTQETQYF.

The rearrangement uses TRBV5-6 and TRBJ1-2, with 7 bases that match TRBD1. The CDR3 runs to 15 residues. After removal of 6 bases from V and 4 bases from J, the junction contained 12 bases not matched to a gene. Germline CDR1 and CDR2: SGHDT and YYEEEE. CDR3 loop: CASTGQGTEFYGYTF. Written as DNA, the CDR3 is TGTGCCAGCACGGGGCAAGGGACAGAGTTCTATGGCTACACCTTC.

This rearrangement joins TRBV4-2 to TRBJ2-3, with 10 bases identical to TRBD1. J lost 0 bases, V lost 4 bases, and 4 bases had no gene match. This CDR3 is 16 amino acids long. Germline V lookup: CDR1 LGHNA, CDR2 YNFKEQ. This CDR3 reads CASSPWTGGSTDTQYF. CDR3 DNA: TGTGCCAGCAGCCCTTGGACAGGGGGTAGCACAGATACGCAGTATTTT.

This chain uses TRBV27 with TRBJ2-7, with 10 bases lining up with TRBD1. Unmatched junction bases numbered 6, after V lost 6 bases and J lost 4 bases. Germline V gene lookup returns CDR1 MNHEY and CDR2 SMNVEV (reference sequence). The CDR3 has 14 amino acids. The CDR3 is CASSLGTGAYEQYF. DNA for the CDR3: TGTGCCAGCAGCCTTGGGACAGGGGCGTACGAGCAGTACTTC.

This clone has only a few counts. CDR3 nucleotides: TGTGCCAGCTCACCGTCGGGACAGGTTAAAGATACGCAGTATTTT. This sequence encodes CASSPSGQVKDTQYF. This chain connects TRBV18 to TRBJ2-3; 8 nucleotides line up with TRBD1. V was pared by 3 bases and J by 5 bases, with 7 bases of the junction left unmatched. The length of the CDR3 is 15 residues. Germline V gene lookup returns CDR1 KGHSH and CDR2 LQKENI.

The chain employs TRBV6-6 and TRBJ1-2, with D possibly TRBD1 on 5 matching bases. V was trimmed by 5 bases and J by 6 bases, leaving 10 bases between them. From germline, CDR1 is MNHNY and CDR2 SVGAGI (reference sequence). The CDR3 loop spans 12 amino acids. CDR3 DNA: TGTGCCAGCAGTCTGACAGAGGATGGCTACACCTTC. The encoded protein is CASSLTEDGYTF.

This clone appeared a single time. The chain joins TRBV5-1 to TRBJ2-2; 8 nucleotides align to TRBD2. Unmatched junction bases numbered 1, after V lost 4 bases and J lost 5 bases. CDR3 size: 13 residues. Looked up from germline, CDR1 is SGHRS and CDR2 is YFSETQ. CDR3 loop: CASSPSGTGELFF. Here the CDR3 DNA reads TGCGCCAGCAGCCCTAGCGGGACCGGGGAGCTGTTTTTT.

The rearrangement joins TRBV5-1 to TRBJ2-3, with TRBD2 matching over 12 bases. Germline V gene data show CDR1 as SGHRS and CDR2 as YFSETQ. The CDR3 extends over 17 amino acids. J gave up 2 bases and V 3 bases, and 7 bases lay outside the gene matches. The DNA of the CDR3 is TGCGCCAGCAGCTCCGGGACTAGCGGGCCCATCACAGATACGCAGTATTTT. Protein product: CASSSGTSGPITDTQYF.

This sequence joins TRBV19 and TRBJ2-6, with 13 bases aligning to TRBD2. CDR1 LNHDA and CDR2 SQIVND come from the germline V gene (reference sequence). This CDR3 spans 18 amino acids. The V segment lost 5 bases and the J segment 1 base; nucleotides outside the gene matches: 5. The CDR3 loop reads CASSDGTSGESGANVLTF. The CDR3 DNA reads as TGTGCCAGTAGTGACGGGACTAGCGGGGAATCTGGGGCCAACGTCCTGACTTTC.

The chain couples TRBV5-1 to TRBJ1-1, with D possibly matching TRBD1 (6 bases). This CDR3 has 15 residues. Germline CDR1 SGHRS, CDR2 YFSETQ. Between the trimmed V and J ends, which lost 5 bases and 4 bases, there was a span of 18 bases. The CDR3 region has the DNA TGCGCCAGCAGACAGGGAAGTCCCGGTGGCACTGAAGCTTTCTTT. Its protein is CASRQGSPGGTEAFF. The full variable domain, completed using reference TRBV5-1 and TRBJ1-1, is KAGVTQTPRYLIKTRGQQVTLSCSPISGHRSVSWYQQTPGQGLQFLFEYFSETQRNKGNFPGRFSGRQFSNSRSEMNVSTLELGDSALYLCASRQGSPGGTEAFFGQGTRLTVV.

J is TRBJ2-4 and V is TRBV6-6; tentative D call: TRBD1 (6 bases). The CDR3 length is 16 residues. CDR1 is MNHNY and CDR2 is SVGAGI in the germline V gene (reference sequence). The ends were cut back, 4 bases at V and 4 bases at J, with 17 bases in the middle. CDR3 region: CASSWTVSGLKNIQYF. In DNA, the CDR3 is TGTGCCAGCAGTTGGACAGTCTCGGGGTTGAAAAACATTCAGTACTTC.